Detailed here is one T cell receptor (beta chain). What it binds is unknown. Per germline, CDR1 KGHSH and CDR2 LQKENI. This CDR3 is 12 amino acids long. Trimming took 6 bases from V and 6 from J, leaving 12 bases between them. The data belong to a study of shared clonotypes between healthy human individuals. Notes on the study in general: On the whole, naive subsets had larger estimated richness than memory subsets had.

Repertoires were generated with immunoSEQ multiplex PCR, while TCRdb's copy carries only in-frame clones and drops some. The sample records some 1,100,000 clones, more than 75% being singletons. The chain links TRBV18 to TRBJ2-7; D is perhaps TRBD2 (6 bases). The clonotype comes from a man between 18 and 35 years old in good health. Some clones in this sample may be carry-over from other donors' samples. Input material: memory CD4+ T cells from PBMCs. Subset: CD45RA-negative fraction. CDR3 residues: CASSPGDREQYF. The CDR3 region has the DNA TGTGCCAGCTCCCCGGGGGATCGCGAGCAGTACTTC.